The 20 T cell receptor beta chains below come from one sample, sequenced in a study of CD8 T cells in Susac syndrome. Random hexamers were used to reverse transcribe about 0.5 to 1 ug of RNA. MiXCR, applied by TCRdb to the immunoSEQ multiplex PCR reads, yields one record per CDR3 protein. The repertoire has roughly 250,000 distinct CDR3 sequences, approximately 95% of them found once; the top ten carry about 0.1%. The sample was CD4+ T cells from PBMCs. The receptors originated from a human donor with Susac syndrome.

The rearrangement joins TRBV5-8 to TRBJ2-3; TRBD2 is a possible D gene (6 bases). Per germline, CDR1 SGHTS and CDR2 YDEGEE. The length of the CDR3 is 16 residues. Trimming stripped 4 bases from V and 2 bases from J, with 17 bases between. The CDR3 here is CASSASQSGHTDTQYF. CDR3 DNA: TGTGCCAGCAGCGCCTCACAAAGCGGGCACACAGATACGCAGTATTTT.

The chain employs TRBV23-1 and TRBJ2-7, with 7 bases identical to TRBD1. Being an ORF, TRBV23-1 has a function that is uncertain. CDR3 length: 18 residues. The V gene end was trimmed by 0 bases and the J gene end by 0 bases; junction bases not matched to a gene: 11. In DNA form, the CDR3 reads TGCGCCAGCAGTCAATCTGTAGGGGGCCGAACCGACTCCTACGAGCAGTACTTC. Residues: CASSQSVGGRTDSYEQYF.

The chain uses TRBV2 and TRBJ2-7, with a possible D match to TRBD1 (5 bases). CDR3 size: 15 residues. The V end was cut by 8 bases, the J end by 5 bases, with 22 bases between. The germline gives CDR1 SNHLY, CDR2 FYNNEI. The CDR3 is CASSWGRAPDNEQYF. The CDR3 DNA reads TGTGCCAGCTCCTGGGGCCGAGCCCCCGATAACGAGCAGTACTTC.

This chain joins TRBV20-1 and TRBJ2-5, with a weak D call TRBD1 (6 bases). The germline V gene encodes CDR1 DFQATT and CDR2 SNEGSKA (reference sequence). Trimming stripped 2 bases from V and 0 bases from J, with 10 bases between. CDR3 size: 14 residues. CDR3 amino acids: CSARPWTDQETQYF. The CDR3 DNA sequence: TGCAGTGCTAGACCGTGGACAGACCAAGAGACCCAGTACTTC.

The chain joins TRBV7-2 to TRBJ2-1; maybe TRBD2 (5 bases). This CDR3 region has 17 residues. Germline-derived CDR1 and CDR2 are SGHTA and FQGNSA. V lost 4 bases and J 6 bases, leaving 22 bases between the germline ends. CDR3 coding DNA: TGTGCCAGCAGCTCTCGAGTAGCGCCTCTCCACGTCAATGAGCAGTTCTTC. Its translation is CASSSRVAPLHVNEQFF.

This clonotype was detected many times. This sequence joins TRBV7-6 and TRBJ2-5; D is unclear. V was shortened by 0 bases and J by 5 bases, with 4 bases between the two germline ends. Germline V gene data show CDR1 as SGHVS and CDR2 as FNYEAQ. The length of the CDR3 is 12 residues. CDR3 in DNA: TGTGCCAGCAGCTTAGCTGGGGAGACCCAGTACTTC. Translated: CASSLAGETQYF.

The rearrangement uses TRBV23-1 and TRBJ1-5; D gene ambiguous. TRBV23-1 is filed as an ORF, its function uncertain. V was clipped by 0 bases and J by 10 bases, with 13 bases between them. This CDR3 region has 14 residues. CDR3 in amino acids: CASSQSEEGEPQHF. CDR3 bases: TGCGCCAGCAGTCAATCCGAGGAGGGTGAACCCCAGCATTTT.

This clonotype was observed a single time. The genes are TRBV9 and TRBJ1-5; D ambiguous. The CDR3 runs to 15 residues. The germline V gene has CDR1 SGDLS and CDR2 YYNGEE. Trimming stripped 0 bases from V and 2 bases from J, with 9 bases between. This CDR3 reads CASSVEAVGNQPQHF. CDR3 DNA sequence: TGTGCCAGCAGCGTAGAAGCGGTAGGCAATCAGCCCCAGCATTTT.

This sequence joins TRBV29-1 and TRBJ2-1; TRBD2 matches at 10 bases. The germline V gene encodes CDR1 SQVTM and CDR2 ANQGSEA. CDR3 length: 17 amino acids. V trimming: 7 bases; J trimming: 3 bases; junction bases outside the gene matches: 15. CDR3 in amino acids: CSAESRSGRIFYNEQFF. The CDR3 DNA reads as TGCAGCGCTGAGAGCCGTAGCGGGAGGATTTTCTACAATGAGCAGTTCTTC.

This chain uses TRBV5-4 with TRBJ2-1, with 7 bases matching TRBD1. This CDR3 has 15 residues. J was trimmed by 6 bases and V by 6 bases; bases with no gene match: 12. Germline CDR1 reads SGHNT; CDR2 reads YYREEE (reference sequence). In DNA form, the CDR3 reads TGTGCCAGCACCTCAAGATTGGACAGGTTCAATGAGCAGTTCTTC. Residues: CASTSRLDRFNEQFF.

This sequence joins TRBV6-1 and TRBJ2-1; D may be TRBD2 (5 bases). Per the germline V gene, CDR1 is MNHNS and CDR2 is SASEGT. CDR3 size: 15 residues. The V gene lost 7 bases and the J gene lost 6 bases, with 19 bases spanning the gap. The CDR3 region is CASTRSGRTANEQFF. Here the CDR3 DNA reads TGTGCCAGCACTAGAAGCGGTCGGACGGCCAATGAGCAGTTCTTC.

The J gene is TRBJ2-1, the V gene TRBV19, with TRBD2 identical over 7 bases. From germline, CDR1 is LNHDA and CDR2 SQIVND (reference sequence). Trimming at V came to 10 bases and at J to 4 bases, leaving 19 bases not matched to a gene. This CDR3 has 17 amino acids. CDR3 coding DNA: TGTGCCACCCTGAGGGAGGGTCGCTCTAGCACATACAATGAGCAGTTCTTC. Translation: CATLREGRSSTYNEQFF.

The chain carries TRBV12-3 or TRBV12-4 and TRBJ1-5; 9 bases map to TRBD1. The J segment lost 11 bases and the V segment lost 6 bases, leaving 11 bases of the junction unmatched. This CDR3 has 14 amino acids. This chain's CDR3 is CASRNTHGTGTQHF. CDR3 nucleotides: TGTGCCAGCAGGAACACCCATGGGACAGGGACCCAGCATTTT.

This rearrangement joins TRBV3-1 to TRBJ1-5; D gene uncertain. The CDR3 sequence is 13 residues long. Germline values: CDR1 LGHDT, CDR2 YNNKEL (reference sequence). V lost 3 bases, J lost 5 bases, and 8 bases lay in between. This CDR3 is CASSQASDQPQHF. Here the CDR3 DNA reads TGTGCCAGCAGCCAGGCAAGTGATCAGCCCCAGCATTTT.

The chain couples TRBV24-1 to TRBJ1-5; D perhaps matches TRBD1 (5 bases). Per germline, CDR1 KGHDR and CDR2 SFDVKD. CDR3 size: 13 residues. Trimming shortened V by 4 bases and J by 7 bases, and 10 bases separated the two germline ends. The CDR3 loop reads CATSEQGGQPQHF. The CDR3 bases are TGTGCCACCAGTGAGCAGGGAGGGCAGCCCCAGCATTTT.

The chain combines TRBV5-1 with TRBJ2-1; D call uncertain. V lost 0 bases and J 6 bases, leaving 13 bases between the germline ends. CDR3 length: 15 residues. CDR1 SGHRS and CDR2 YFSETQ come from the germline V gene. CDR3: CASSLEGSQLNEQFF. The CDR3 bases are TGCGCCAGCAGCTTGGAAGGTTCTCAACTCAATGAGCAGTTCTTC.

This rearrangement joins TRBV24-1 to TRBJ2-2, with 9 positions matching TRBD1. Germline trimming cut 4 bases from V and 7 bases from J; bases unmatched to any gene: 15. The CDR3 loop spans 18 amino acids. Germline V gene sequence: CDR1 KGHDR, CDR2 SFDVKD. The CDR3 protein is CATSDPPGIQGADGELFF. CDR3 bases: TGTGCCACCAGTGACCCACCCGGGATACAGGGGGCGGACGGGGAGCTGTTTTTT.

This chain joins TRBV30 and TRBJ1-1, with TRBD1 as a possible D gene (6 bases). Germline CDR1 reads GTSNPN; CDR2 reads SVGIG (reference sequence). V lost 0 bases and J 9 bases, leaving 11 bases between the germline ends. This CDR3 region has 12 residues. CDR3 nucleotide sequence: TGTGCCTGGAGTGTAGGGGGGGGTAAAGCTTTCTTT. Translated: CAWSVGGGKAFF.

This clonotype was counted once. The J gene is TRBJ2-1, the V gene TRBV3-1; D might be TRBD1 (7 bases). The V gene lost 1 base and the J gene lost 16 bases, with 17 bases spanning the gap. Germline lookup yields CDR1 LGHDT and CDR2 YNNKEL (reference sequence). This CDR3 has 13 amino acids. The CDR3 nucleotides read TGTGCCAGCAGCCAAGCTCAGGGGACAGCGGGCTTCTTC. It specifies CASSQAQGTAGFF.

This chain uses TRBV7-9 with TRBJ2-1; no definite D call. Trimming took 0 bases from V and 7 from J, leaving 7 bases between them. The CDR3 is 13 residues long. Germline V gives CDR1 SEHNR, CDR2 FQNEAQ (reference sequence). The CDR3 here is CASSLAKGNEQFF. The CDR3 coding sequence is TGTGCCAGCAGCTTAGCGAAAGGGAATGAGCAGTTCTTC.